This passage covers 22 T cell receptor beta chains from one sample sequenced in a study of blood T cell repertoires in COVID-19. The data were produced by immunoSEQ multiplex PCR, yet TCRdb's version contains in-frame clones alone and is incomplete. Among around 300,000 clones listed, nearly 90% were seen once. The specimen sequenced was peripheral blood. All receptors come from a middle-aged woman with COVID-19, enrolled during active disease.

This chain links TRBV2 with TRBJ1-3; weak D call: TRBD1 (6 bases). Between the trimmed V and J ends, which lost 2 bases and 1 base, there was a span of 9 bases. Germline V CDR1 and CDR2: SNHLY, FYNNEI. The CDR3 length is 15 residues. Here the CDR3 reads CASSEYRASGNTIYF. The CDR3 coding sequence is TGTGCCAGCAGTGAATACAGGGCATCTGGAAACACCATATATTTT.

This chain joins TRBV12-3 or TRBV12-4 and TRBJ1-1; D may be TRBD1 (6 bases). The CDR3 consists of 13 residues. The V end lost 3 bases, the J end lost 10 bases, and 15 bases lay between the germline ends. CDR3 in DNA: TGTGCCAGCAGTTTCCCGGGCAGGGGCGTAGCTTTCTTT. Its protein product is CASSFPGRGVAFF.

This chain joins TRBV6-4 and TRBJ2-6; a possible D gene is TRBD2 (5 bases). Germline V gene data show CDR1 as MRHNA and CDR2 as SNTAGT. V lost 8 bases and J 3 bases, leaving 14 bases between the germline ends. The CDR3 length is 15 residues. CDR3 region: CASGHGRGGANVLTF. The CDR3 bases are TGTGCCAGCGGGCATGGACGGGGTGGGGCCAACGTCCTGACTTTC.

The chain is built from TRBV7-2 and TRBJ2-5; TRBD2 matches at 7 bases. CDR1 is SGHTA, CDR2 FQGNSA, per germline. The V and J ends lost 1 base and 3 bases, in that order; junction bases with no gene match: 8. CDR3 length: 16 amino acids. The CDR3 region is CASSLVGTNSKETQYF. As DNA, the CDR3 is TGTGCCAGCAGCTTAGTGGGGACTAACTCAAAAGAGACCCAGTACTTC.

This clone was seen only a few times. This chain connects TRBV15 to TRBJ2-3; 11 nucleotides match TRBD2. Losses at the gene ends were 3 bases for V and 5 bases for J; bases not matched to a gene: 7. This CDR3 is 16 amino acids long. Germline V CDR1 and CDR2: LNHNV, YYDKDF (reference sequence). CDR3 DNA sequence: TGTGCCACCAGCAGGGAGACTAGCGGGGTTGAAGATACGCAGTATTTT. Its protein is CATSRETSGVEDTQYF.

V and J are TRBV5-1 and TRBJ2-3; D call uncertain. The germline V gene encodes CDR1 SGHRS and CDR2 YFSETQ. Between the trimmed V and J ends, which lost 4 bases and 1 base, there was a span of 16 bases. This CDR3 spans 16 amino acids. CDR3: CASSPDGTAGTDTQYF. CDR3 sequence (DNA): TGCGCCAGCAGCCCAGACGGTACGGCGGGCACAGATACGCAGTATTTT.

This chain connects TRBV28 to TRBJ2-1; TRBD1 aligns across 7 bases. Per the germline V gene, CDR1 is MDHEN and CDR2 is SYDVKM. The CDR3 runs 15 residues. V gave up 5 bases and J gave up 6 bases; unmatched junction bases: 10. Here the CDR3 reads CASSRTGVVGNEQFF. The CDR3 DNA sequence: TGTGCCAGCAGTCGCACAGGGGTTGTTGGCAATGAGCAGTTCTTC.

The chain recombines TRBV9 with TRBJ1-5; TRBD1 is a possible D gene (6 bases). This CDR3 spans 14 amino acids. Deletions cut 0 bases from V and 8 bases from J, with 12 bases between. CDR1 and CDR2 (germline): SGDLS, YYNGEE. The CDR3, as DNA: TGTGCCAGCAGCGTAGGGCAGAACAGGGAGCCCCAGCATTTT. Its translation: CASSVGQNREPQHF.

The chain employs TRBV7-3 and TRBJ2-7; 9 bases align to TRBD1. Trimming at V came to 4 bases and at J to 6 bases, leaving 4 bases not matched to a gene. Germline lookup yields CDR1 SGHTA and CDR2 FQGTGA. The CDR3 extends over 13 amino acids. CDR3 DNA: TGTGCCAGCAGCTCTCGACAGGGGGGCGAGCAGTACTTC. Translating it yields CASSSRQGGEQYF.

This clone is a singleton in its sample. The chain has TRBV7-9 and TRBJ2-5; a possible D gene is TRBD2 (5 bases). Looked up from germline, CDR1 is SEHNR and CDR2 is FQNEAQ (reference sequence). The CDR3 has 14 residues. The V gene lost 3 bases and the J gene lost 1 base, with 9 bases spanning the gap. CDR3 protein: CASSLTTLQETQYF. CDR3 nucleotide sequence: TGTGCCAGCAGCTTGACTACCCTCCAAGAGACCCAGTACTTC.

This clone has only one observation. Here the CDR3 DNA reads TGTGCCAGCAGCTTAGGCACCGTAGTAGCCTTGATGGAGTACTTC. Amino acids: CASSLGTVVALMEYF. The V call is TRBV7-2, the J call TRBJ2-7; no clear D. The V and J ends lost 1 base and 11 bases respectively, with 21 bases between them. CDR3 size: 15 residues. Germline V gene data show CDR1 as SGHTA and CDR2 as FQGNSA. Full variable domain (outside the CDR3, taken from reference TRBV7-2 and TRBJ2-7): GAGVSQSPSNKVTEKGKDVELRCDPISGHTALYWYRQSLGQGLEFLIYFQGNSAPDKSGLPSDRFSAERTGGSVSTLTIQRTQQEDSAVYLCASSLGTVVALMEYFGPGTRLTVT.

The rearrangement uses TRBV6-5 and TRBJ2-5; 8 bases are a match to TRBD1. The junction had 5 bases not matched to a gene; V was cut back by 7 bases and J by 1 base. Germline CDR1 reads MNHEY; CDR2 reads SVGAGI. The CDR3 sequence is 14 residues long. CDR3 loop: CASNGQGGQETQYF. The CDR3 DNA sequence: TGTGCCAGCAATGGACAGGGAGGCCAAGAGACCCAGTACTTC.

The chain carries TRBV18 and TRBJ1-3; TRBD1 agrees at 10 bases. The J segment lost 7 bases and the V segment lost 3 bases, leaving 3 bases of the junction unmatched. CDR3 length: 14 amino acids. CDR1 KGHSH and CDR2 LQKENI come from the germline V gene. In DNA, the CDR3 is TGTGCCAGCTCACCTGACAGGGGGCCGAACACCATATATTTT. Protein sequence: CASSPDRGPNTIYF.

This chain uses TRBV4-3 with TRBJ2-3; D is perhaps TRBD1 (7 bases). V shed 4 bases and J shed 4 bases, with 12 bases lying between them. CDR3 length: 14 amino acids. CDR1 is LGHNA and CDR2 is YSLEER in the germline V gene. CDR3 nucleotide sequence: TGCGCCAGCAGCCCCAGGGGGGAGGCAGATACGCAGTATTTT. Its protein product is CASSPRGEADTQYF.

The chain carries TRBV5-6 and TRBJ1-5, with D possibly being TRBD1 (6 bases). This CDR3 region has 17 residues. V was cut by 3 bases and J by 0 bases, with 16 bases left in between. Germline V CDR1 and CDR2: SGHDT, YYEEEE. The CDR3 spells CASSSYRENYSNQPQHF. CDR3 DNA: TGTGCCAGCAGCTCGTACAGGGAAAATTATAGCAATCAGCCCCAGCATTTT.

This rearrangement joins TRBV12-3 or TRBV12-4 to TRBJ1-5; no clear D. The CDR3 has 12 residues. V dropped 3 bases and J dropped 6 bases, with 6 bases sitting between them. CDR3 sequence: CASSFSLQPQHF. The CDR3 DNA is TGTGCCAGCAGTTTCTCCCTTCAGCCCCAGCATTTT.

The chain recombines TRBV19 with TRBJ2-6; TRBD1 matches at 12 bases. V was clipped by 3 bases and J by 0 bases; unmatched bases: 3. The CDR3 runs to 18 residues. From germline, CDR1 is LNHDA and CDR2 SQIVND (reference sequence). CDR3 DNA: TGTGCCAGTAGTATGGGACAGGGGGCTTCCTCTGGGGCCAACGTCCTGACTTTC. Protein sequence: CASSMGQGASSGANVLTF.

This clone was detected once. A junction end diverges from the germline sequence, so it may reflect a read error. The chain recombines TRBV18 with TRBJ1-1; 10 bases agree with TRBD1. CDR1 is KGHSH and CDR2 is LQKENI in the germline V gene. CDR3 length: 16 amino acids. CDR3 DNA sequence: TGTGCCAGCCCACCGATGGGGGGACAGGGGCCCACTGAAGCTTTCTTT. Its translation is CASPPMGGQGPTEAFF.

This sequence joins TRBV6-6 and TRBJ2-7, with D uncertain. Germline V gives CDR1 MNHNY, CDR2 SVGAGI (reference sequence). The V and J ends lost 0 bases and 3 bases respectively, with 9 bases between them. This CDR3 is built from 14 residues. CDR3 sequence reads: CASSYSPGGYEQYF. The CDR3, as DNA: TGTGCCAGCAGTTACTCCCCTGGCGGCTACGAGCAGTACTTC.

The rearrangement uses TRBV7-9 and TRBJ1-1; D unclear. Trimming took off 1 base at V and 0 bases at J, with 9 bases between the two ends. Germline loops: CDR1 SEHNR, CDR2 FQNEAQ (reference sequence). This CDR3 has 15 residues. The CDR3 DNA is TGTGCCAGCAGCTTAGTTTCCGGTTTGAACACTGAAGCTTTCTTT. The encoded protein is CASSLVSGLNTEAFF. Full variable domain (outside the CDR3, taken from reference TRBV7-9 and TRBJ1-1): DTGVSQNPRHKITKRGQNVTFRCDPISEHNRLYWYRQTLGQGPEFLTYFQNEAQLEKSRLLSDRFSAERPKGSFSTLEIQRTEQGDSAMYLCASSLVSGLNTEAFFGQGTRLTVV.

The rearrangement joins TRBV7-2 to TRBJ2-7; TRBD2 is a possible D gene (6 bases). V shed 0 bases and J shed 10 bases, with 13 bases lying between them. CDR1 SGHTA and CDR2 FQGNSA come from the germline V gene. This CDR3 comprises 13 residues. CDR3 sequence: CASSLAPEGLQYF. In DNA, the CDR3 is TGTGCCAGCAGCTTAGCGCCGGAGGGCTTACAGTACTTC.

The chain has TRBV6-2 or TRBV6-3 and TRBJ2-5, with a weak D call TRBD2 (6 bases). The CDR3 is 16 amino acids. CDR1 is MNHEY, CDR2 SVGEGT, per germline. V was cut by 3 bases and J by 1 base, with 15 bases left in between. The CDR3 DNA reads as TGTGCCAGCAGTTATTCCGGAGCGGGCCTCCAAGAGACCCAGTACTTC. Translated: CASSYSGAGLQETQYF.